The next 32 T cell receptor beta chains were all read from a single sample in a study of cytomegalovirus exposure and HLA in healthy donors. Researchers ran the PCR with 60 Vbeta and 13 Jbeta primers. TCRdb's table, derived via immunoSEQ multiplex PCR, lists solely in-frame clones and lacks some. This sample has over 200,000 clones, with approximately 82% found just once. The sample comprised PBMCs. The receptors here all came from a male donor in good health and CMV-seronegative.

The chain joins TRBV27 to TRBJ1-1; no firm D call. Germline lookup yields CDR1 MNHEY and CDR2 SMNVEV (reference sequence). CDR3 size: 18 residues. The V gene lost 0 bases and the J gene lost 10 bases, with 27 bases spanning the gap. For the CDR3, the DNA is TGTGCCAGCAGTTTATCGACGGAGGATTTCGGCAACTTTGTAGGAGCTTTCTTT. The encoded protein is CASSLSTEDFGNFVGAFF.

The chain has TRBV2 and TRBJ2-7, with D possibly TRBD1 on 5 matching bases. Trimming stripped 5 bases from V and 4 bases from J, with 15 bases between. The CDR3 has 14 residues. Germline assignment: CDR1 SNHLY and CDR2 FYNNEI. The CDR3 DNA reads as TGTGCCAGCAGTTTAGACAGTCTTTTATACGAGCAGTACTTC. It is translated as CASSLDSLLYEQYF. The full variable domain, rest sourced from reference TRBV2 and TRBJ2-7, is EPEVTQTPSHQVTQMGQEVILRCVPISNHLYFYWYRQILGQKVEFLVSFYNNEISEKSEIFDDQFSVERPDGSNFTLKIRSTKLEDSAMYFCASSLDSLLYEQYFGPGTRLTVT.

The rearrangement joins TRBV9 to TRBJ2-3, with a possible D match to TRBD1 (5 bases). Germline V gene data show CDR1 as SGDLS and CDR2 as YYNGEE. V lost 3 bases to trimming and J lost 3 bases, with 11 bases between them. CDR3 length: 14 amino acids. The CDR3 sequence: CASSGGHETDTQYF. The CDR3 DNA follows: TGTGCCAGCAGCGGAGGACATGAAACAGATACGCAGTATTTT. Combining the CDR3 with reference TRBV9 and TRBJ2-3 gives the whole variable domain DSGVTQTPKHLITATGQRVTLRCSPRSGDLSVYWYQQSLDQGLQFLIQYYNGEERAKGNILERFSAQQFPDLHSELNLSSLELGDSALYFCASSGGHETDTQYFGPGTRLTVL.

The V and J genes are TRBV20-1 and TRBJ2-7; the D is unclear. CDR3 size: 10 residues. Germline values: CDR1 DFQATT, CDR2 SNEGSKA (reference sequence). Trimming stripped 2 bases from V and 6 bases from J, with 5 bases between. As DNA, the CDR3 is TGCAGTGCTAGATTCGGCGAGCAGTACTTC. Translating it yields CSARFGEQYF.

The CDR3 here is CASSKVAGSSYEQYF. The CDR3 region has the DNA TGTGCCAGCAGCAAAGTAGCGGGGAGCTCCTACGAGCAGTACTTC. The chain joins TRBV11-2 to TRBJ2-7, with 8 positions matching TRBD2. Germline V gene sequence: CDR1 SGHAT, CDR2 FQNNGV. The CDR3 has 15 amino acids. The V gene end was trimmed by 5 bases and the J gene end by 0 bases; junction bases not matched to a gene: 6.

V is TRBV5-1 and J is TRBJ1-6; D unresolved. The CDR3 covers 16 residues. Germline V gene lookup returns CDR1 SGHRS and CDR2 YFSETQ. Between the trimmed V and J ends, which lost 0 bases and 6 bases, there was a span of 13 bases. CDR3 protein: CASSLASPGTNSPLHF. Here the CDR3 DNA reads TGCGCCAGCAGCTTGGCCTCCCCAGGAACTAATTCACCCCTCCACTTT. Combining the CDR3 with reference TRBV5-1 and TRBJ1-6 gives the whole variable domain KAGVTQTPRYLIKTRGQQVTLSCSPISGHRSVSWYQQTPGQGLQFLFEYFSETQRNKGNFPGRFSGRQFSNSRSEMNVSTLELGDSALYLCASSLASPGTNSPLHFGNGTRLTVT.

The chain recombines TRBV28 with TRBJ2-7; D gene unclear. The germline gives CDR1 MDHEN, CDR2 SYDVKM. Trimming stripped 7 bases from V and 2 bases from J, with 15 bases between. The CDR3 has 14 residues. In DNA, the CDR3 is TGTGCCAGCACCACAACAGTAGTAACCTACGAGCAGTACTTC. This sequence encodes CASTTTVVTYEQYF.

The chain employs TRBV6-5 and TRBJ1-5; no clear D gene. Trimming removed 5 bases at V and 2 bases at J, with 10 bases between. The CDR3 contains 14 residues. The germline CDR1 and CDR2 sequences are MNHEY and SVGAGI. This CDR3 reads CASSPLSGNQPQHF. The CDR3 DNA reads as TGTGCCAGCAGTCCCCTTAGCGGCAATCAGCCCCAGCATTTT.

The gene calls are TRBV5-1 and TRBJ1-2; D not certain. Trimming removed 8 bases from V and 3 bases from J, with 20 bases in between. The CDR3 is made up of 15 amino acids. Looked up from germline, CDR1 is SGHRS and CDR2 is YFSETQ. Here the CDR3 reads CASSPAPQVDYGYTF. Written as DNA, the CDR3 is TGCGCCAGTTCTCCAGCTCCCCAGGTTGACTATGGCTACACCTTC.

The chain combines TRBV5-4 with TRBJ2-5; D not resolved. Gene TRBJ2-7 matches the end of the DNA better, so the J call may be wrong. The germline gives CDR1 SGHNT, CDR2 YYREEE (reference sequence). CDR3 length: 14 amino acids. The CDR3 nucleotides read TGTGCCAGCAGCTTGGGTGTACTGGGCTACGAGCAGTACTTC. As protein: CASSLGVLGYEQYF.

The CDR3 here is CASSPSGTGYEQYF. CDR3 DNA: TGCGCCAGCAGCCCCTCCGGGACAGGGTACGAGCAGTACTTC. The chain combines TRBV4-1 with TRBJ2-7; 9 bases agree with TRBD1. The CDR3 covers 14 residues. The germline CDR1 and CDR2 sequences are MGHRA and YSYEKL. Trimming at V came to 4 bases and at J to 4 bases, leaving 5 bases not matched to a gene.

The chain has TRBV19 and TRBJ1-1, with a possible D match to TRBD1 (6 bases). V was clipped by 3 bases and J by 0 bases, with 14 bases between them. The CDR3 covers 16 residues. Looked up from germline, CDR1 is LNHDA and CDR2 is SQIVND (reference sequence). CDR3 residues: CASSIGAQGMNTEAFF. The DNA of the CDR3 is TGTGCCAGTAGTATTGGGGCCCAGGGGATGAACACTGAAGCTTTCTTT.

The rearrangement uses TRBV18 and TRBJ2-1, with 9 bases lining up with TRBD2. Germline CDR1 is KGHSH and CDR2 is LQKENI. This CDR3 has 15 amino acids. V gave up 1 base and J gave up 9 bases; unmatched junction bases: 7. CDR3 DNA: TGTGCCAGCTCACCACAGGTAGCGGGAGTTGGTGAGCAGTTCTTC. Translation gives CASSPQVAGVGEQFF.

V is TRBV29-1 and J is TRBJ2-5; possible D gene TRBD1, 5 bases. The V end lost 0 bases, the J end lost 3 bases, and 14 bases lay between the germline ends. CDR3 length: 15 amino acids. Germline assignment: CDR1 SQVTM and CDR2 ANQGSEA. The CDR3 sequence: CSVEDLKGFEETQYF. The DNA of the CDR3 is TGCAGCGTTGAAGATCTGAAGGGGTTTGAAGAGACCCAGTACTTC.

The J gene is TRBJ1-5, the V gene TRBV27; the D gene is possibly TRBD1 (5 bases). V was shortened by 4 bases and J by 5 bases, with 15 bases between the two germline ends. Germline lookup yields CDR1 MNHEY and CDR2 SMNVEV (reference sequence). The CDR3 is 15 residues long. CDR3 sequence: CASSSDGAGYQPQHF. In DNA, the CDR3 is TGTGCCAGCAGTTCGGATGGGGCCGGATATCAGCCCCAGCATTTT.

This sequence joins TRBV5-1 and TRBJ1-2; 10 positions agree with TRBD1. Per the germline V gene, CDR1 is SGHRS and CDR2 is YFSETQ. The V and J ends lost 4 bases and 3 bases, in that order; junction bases with no gene match: 6. This CDR3 has 15 amino acids. The CDR3: CASSLVGTGDYGYTF. Written as DNA, the CDR3 is TGCGCCAGCAGCCTGGTTGGGACAGGGGACTATGGCTACACCTTC.

The V call is TRBV5-1, the J call TRBJ2-7; 10 bases match TRBD2. Germline V gives CDR1 SGHRS, CDR2 YFSETQ. V trimming: 1 base; J trimming: 2 bases; junction bases outside the gene matches: 3. The CDR3 loop spans 15 amino acids. The chain's CDR3 is CASSLTSGITYEQYF. CDR3 coding DNA: TGCGCCAGCAGCTTGACTAGCGGGATAACCTACGAGCAGTACTTC.

This chain links TRBV19 with TRBJ2-3, with 8 positions matching TRBD2. The CDR3 is 13 amino acids. With 7 bases clipped from V and 5 bases from J, the junction kept 5 bases outside the gene matches. Germline assignment: CDR1 LNHDA and CDR2 SQIVND (reference sequence). The CDR3 DNA follows: TGTGCCAGTAACGGCGGGAGGATAGATACGCAGTATTTT. It specifies CASNGGRIDTQYF. Full variable domain (missing parts from reference TRBV19 and TRBJ2-3): DGGITQSPKYLFRKEGQNVTLSCEQNLNHDAMYWYRQDPGQGLRLIYYSQIVNDFQKGDIAEGYSVSREKKESFPLTVTSAQKNPTAFYLCASNGGRIDTQYFGPGTRLTVL.

This chain links TRBV9 with TRBJ2-7; unclear D gene. CDR3 length: 13 residues. Germline CDR1 is SGDLS and CDR2 is YYNGEE. The ends were cut back, 4 bases at V and 3 bases at J, with 11 bases in the middle. The CDR3 protein is CASSSYPYYEQYF. The CDR3, as DNA: TGTGCCAGCAGCTCCTATCCCTACTACGAGCAGTACTTC.

The chain links TRBV11-2 to TRBJ2-7, with D tentatively TRBD2 (5 bases). The V end lost 3 bases, the J end lost 4 bases, and 10 bases lay between the germline ends. Germline V CDR1 and CDR2: SGHAT, FQNNGV. This CDR3 comprises 13 residues. As DNA, the CDR3 is TGTGCCAGCAGCTTGAAAAGCGGATACGAGCAGTACTTC. Translation: CASSLKSGYEQYF.

For the CDR3, the DNA is TGTGCCAGTAGTATCGGCCGGACAGGCCCCAGCAATCAGCCCCAGCATTTT. Amino acid sequence: CASSIGRTGPSNQPQHF. This chain joins TRBV19 and TRBJ1-5, with TRBD1 matching 7 bases. V dropped 3 bases and J dropped 1; count of bases not matched to a gene: 9. CDR3 length: 17 residues. Germline V gene lookup returns CDR1 LNHDA and CDR2 SQIVND (reference sequence).

This clone came up a few times. The chain employs TRBV4-1 and TRBJ2-1, with 8 bases fitting TRBD2. Trimming removed 7 bases from V and 5 bases from J; junction bases left unmatched: 10. Germline lookup yields CDR1 MGHRA and CDR2 YSYEKL. The length of the CDR3 is 15 residues. The CDR3 protein is CASTTAGTRDNEQFF. For the CDR3, the DNA is TGCGCCAGCACAACCGCTGGGACTAGGGACAATGAGCAGTTCTTC.

The chain links TRBV18 to TRBJ1-2, with 7 bases identical to TRBD1. CDR1 is KGHSH, CDR2 LQKENI, per germline. Trimming removed 2 bases from V and 4 bases from J; junction bases left unmatched: 4. CDR3 length equals 14 residues. The CDR3 reads CASSPGQEIYGYTF. In nucleotides, the CDR3 is TGTGCCAGCTCACCAGGACAGGAGATCTATGGCTACACCTTC.

The chain links TRBV19 to TRBJ1-1, with a weak D call TRBD1 (6 bases). The CDR3 covers 14 residues. The germline gives CDR1 LNHDA, CDR2 SQIVND (reference sequence). Deletions cut 7 bases from V and 0 bases from J, with 12 bases between. The CDR3 nucleotides read TGTGCCAGTACCTTACAGGGTTTGAACACTGAAGCTTTCTTT. Translating gives CASTLQGLNTEAFF. The variable domain in full, with the rest retrieved from reference TRBV19 and TRBJ1-1, is DGGITQSPKYLFRKEGQNVTLSCEQNLNHDAMYWYRQDPGQGLRLIYYSQIVNDFQKGDIAEGYSVSREKKESFPLTVTSAQKNPTAFYLCASTLQGLNTEAFFGQGTRLTVV.

V and J are TRBV19 and TRBJ2-7; D may be TRBD2 (5 bases). CDR3 length: 15 residues. Trimming pared 5 bases from V and 1 base from J, leaving 15 bases between. Germline CDR1 reads LNHDA; CDR2 reads SQIVND (reference sequence). DNA of the CDR3: TGTGCCAGTAGTTTCCAGCTCGGGGAATCCTACGAGCAGTACTTC. Protein product: CASSFQLGESYEQYF.

V and J are TRBV28 and TRBJ1-4; 7 positions match TRBD1. The CDR3 consists of 16 residues. V lost 5 bases, J lost 4 bases, and 10 bases stayed unmatched. Germline V CDR1 and CDR2: MDHEN, SYDVKM. The CDR3 bases are TGTGCCAGCAGTGTCTATAAGGGGGCTGTTAATGAAAAACTGTTTTTT. This encodes CASSVYKGAVNEKLFF. The full variable domain, in which reference TRBV28 and TRBJ1-4 provide the parts outside the CDR3, is DVKVTQSSRYLVKRTGEKVFLECVQDMDHENMFWYRQDPGLGLRLIYFSYDVKMKEKGDIPEGYSVSREKKERFSLILESASTNQTSMYLCASSVYKGAVNEKLFFGSGTQLSVL.

The chain uses TRBV28 and TRBJ2-7, with 11 bases identical to TRBD2. CDR3 length: 15 amino acids. Losses at the gene ends were 6 bases for V and 4 bases for J; bases not matched to a gene: 8. The germline gives CDR1 MDHEN, CDR2 SYDVKM. In DNA, the CDR3 is TGTGCCAGCAGGTATCTAGCGGGAGGTACATACGAGCAGTACTTC. Protein sequence: CASRYLAGGTYEQYF.

The chain is built from TRBV4-1 and TRBJ2-1; 11 bases are a match to TRBD2. V lost 4 bases to trimming and J lost 9 bases; unmatched junction nucleotides: 14. This CDR3 region has 17 residues. Germline V gene data show CDR1 as MGHRA and CDR2 as YSYEKL. The CDR3 DNA reads as TGCGCCAGCAGCCTCATCGCCGGGACTAGCGGATGGGGTGAGCAGTTCTTC. Translating it yields CASSLIAGTSGWGEQFF.

The chain joins TRBV7-2 to TRBJ2-5; TRBD1 agrees at 10 bases. Near its end, the DNA agrees better with TRBJ2-7, so the J call may be wrong. The CDR3 length is 14 residues. CDR1 is SGHTA and CDR2 is FQGNSA in the germline V gene. Written as DNA, the CDR3 is TGTGCCAGCAGCCGGGACAGGGGAACCTACGAGCAGTACTTC. It encodes CASSRDRGTYEQYF.

This chain joins TRBV7-9 and TRBJ1-4; 7 bases are a match to TRBD1. Germline V gene data show CDR1 as SEHNR and CDR2 as FQNEAQ (reference sequence). CDR3 size: 15 residues. J was trimmed by 3 bases and V by 4 bases; bases with no gene match: 5. The DNA of the CDR3 is TGTGCCAGCAGCTCGGGACAGCACTCTAATGAAAAACTGTTTTTT. Amino acids: CASSSGQHSNEKLFF.

The J gene is TRBJ1-1, the V gene TRBV6-1, with TRBD1 as a possible D gene (6 bases). V was trimmed by 3 bases and J by 5 bases, leaving 13 bases between them. The CDR3 totals 14 residues. Looked up from germline, CDR1 is MNHNS and CDR2 is SASEGT. The CDR3 sequence is CASSEGGARTEAFF. The DNA of the CDR3 is TGTGCCAGCAGTGAGGGGGGGGCGAGGACTGAAGCTTTCTTT.

This clone was seen a few times. This chain joins TRBV5-4 and TRBJ1-4, with a tentative D call TRBD1 (5 bases). Germline lookup yields CDR1 SGHNT and CDR2 YYREEE (reference sequence). V gave up 0 bases and J gave up 3 bases, with 9 bases separating them. The CDR3 runs to 15 residues. The CDR3 nucleotides read TGTGCCAGCAGCTTGGGGGGCAGGGCTAATGAAAAACTGTTTTTT. It codes for CASSLGGRANEKLFF.